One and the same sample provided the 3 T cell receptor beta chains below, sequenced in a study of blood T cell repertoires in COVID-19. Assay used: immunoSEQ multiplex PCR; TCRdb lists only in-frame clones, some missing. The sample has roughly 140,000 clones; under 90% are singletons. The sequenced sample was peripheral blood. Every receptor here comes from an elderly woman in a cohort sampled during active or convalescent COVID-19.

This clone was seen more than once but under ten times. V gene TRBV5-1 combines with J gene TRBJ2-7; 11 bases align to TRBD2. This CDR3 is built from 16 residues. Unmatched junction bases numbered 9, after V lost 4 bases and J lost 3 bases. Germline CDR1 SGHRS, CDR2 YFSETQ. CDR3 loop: CASSRGASGGNYEQYF. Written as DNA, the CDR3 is TGCGCCAGCAGCAGAGGAGCTAGCGGGGGGAACTACGAGCAGTACTTC. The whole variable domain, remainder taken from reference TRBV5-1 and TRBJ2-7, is KAGVTQTPRYLIKTRGQQVTLSCSPISGHRSVSWYQQTPGQGLQFLFEYFSETQRNKGNFPGRFSGRQFSNSRSEMNVSTLELGDSALYLCASSRGASGGNYEQYFGPGTRLTVT.

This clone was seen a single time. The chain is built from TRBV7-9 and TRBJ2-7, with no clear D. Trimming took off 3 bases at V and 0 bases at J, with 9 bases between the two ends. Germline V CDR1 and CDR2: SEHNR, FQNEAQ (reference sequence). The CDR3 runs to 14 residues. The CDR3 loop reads CASSLSTSSYEQYF. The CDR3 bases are TGTGCCAGCAGCTTGTCAACGAGCTCCTACGAGCAGTACTTC.

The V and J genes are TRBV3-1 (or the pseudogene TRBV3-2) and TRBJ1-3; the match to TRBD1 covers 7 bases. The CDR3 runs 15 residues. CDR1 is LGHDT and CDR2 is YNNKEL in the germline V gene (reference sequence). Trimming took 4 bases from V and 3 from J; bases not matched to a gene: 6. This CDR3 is CASSRFQGDGNTIYF. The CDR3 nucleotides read TGTGCCAGCAGCCGATTTCAGGGGGATGGAAACACCATATATTTT.